Below, 14 T cell receptor beta chains from the same sample are listed, as sequenced in a study of blood T cell repertoires in COVID-19. Data came from immunoSEQ multiplex PCR; TCRdb stores just in-frame clones and leaves some out. The sample records 150,000 to 200,000 clones, approximately 79% being singletons. The sequencing sample was made of peripheral blood. These receptors were collected from a woman aged 80 or over with acute or convalescent COVID-19.

V is TRBV2 and J is TRBJ2-2, with 7 bases fitting TRBD1. CDR3 size: 13 residues. Germline CDR1 SNHLY, CDR2 FYNNEI. V shed 5 bases and J 4 bases; nucleotides not matched to a gene: 1. The CDR3: CASSRQGTGELFF. For the CDR3, the DNA is TGTGCCAGCAGTCGACAGGGCACCGGGGAGCTGTTTTTT.

The chain joins TRBV6-5 to TRBJ1-1, with TRBD1 matching 9 bases. Germline CDR1 and CDR2: MNHEY and SVGAGI. The V gene end was trimmed by 5 bases and the J gene end by 3 bases; junction bases not matched to a gene: 4. The CDR3 runs to 14 residues. The CDR3 region is CASSLDRGDTEAFF. The CDR3 nucleotides are TGTGCCAGCAGTCTGGACAGGGGCGACACTGAAGCTTTCTTT.

This clone was counted only a few times. This chain uses TRBV28 with TRBJ2-7; D is unclear. Germline CDR1 is MDHEN and CDR2 is SYDVKM. V lost 6 bases and J lost 2, with 11 bases in between. This CDR3 region has 13 residues. CDR3 sequence: CASSLGLAYEQYF. The CDR3 coding sequence is TGTGCCAGCAGCTTAGGGCTTGCCTACGAGCAGTACTTC. Supplemented by reference TRBV28 and TRBJ2-7, the full variable domain reads DVKVTQSSRYLVKRTGEKVFLECVQDMDHENMFWYRQDPGLGLRLIYFSYDVKMKEKGDIPEGYSVSREKKERFSLILESASTNQTSMYLCASSLGLAYEQYFGPGTRLTVT.

This rearrangement joins TRBV5-1 to TRBJ2-2; D might be TRBD1 (5 bases). V lost 2 bases to trimming and J lost 1 base, with 12 bases between them. There are 16 residues in the CDR3. Germline assignment: CDR1 SGHRS and CDR2 YFSETQ. CDR3 sequence: CASSLSAGRNTGELFF. CDR3 in DNA: TGCGCCAGCAGCTTATCGGCAGGGCGGAACACCGGGGAGCTGTTTTTT.

The chain combines TRBV18 with TRBJ2-7; TRBD1 might be the D (6 bases). Germline V gene lookup returns CDR1 KGHSH and CDR2 LQKENI. CDR3 length equals 13 residues. The V and J ends lost 2 bases and 5 bases respectively, with 10 bases between them. CDR3 sequence: CASSPTQGNEQYF. The CDR3 DNA sequence: TGTGCCAGCTCACCAACTCAGGGGAACGAGCAGTACTTC.

This clone was found once. CDR3 nucleotide sequence: TGTGCCAGCAGCCAAGACATCGGGAGGGCAACCGGGGAGCTGTTTTTT. Its translation: CASSQDIGRATGELFF. The chain is built from TRBV4-2 and TRBJ2-2; 8 bases map to TRBD2. V was pared by 0 bases and J by 5 bases, with 5 bases of the junction left unmatched. The CDR3 loop spans 16 amino acids. Germline CDR1 reads LGHNA; CDR2 reads YNFKEQ.

This clone has a single count. This chain uses TRBV6-5 with TRBJ2-4; 10 bases align to TRBD1. With 4 bases clipped from V and 4 bases from J, the junction kept 4 bases outside the gene matches. CDR3 size: 15 residues. Germline values: CDR1 MNHEY, CDR2 SVGAGI. CDR3 amino acids: CASSSPGQGKNIQYF. The DNA for the CDR3 is TGTGCCAGCAGTTCTCCGGGACAGGGGAAAAACATTCAGTACTTC.

In its sample, this clone was seen a few times. The rearrangement links TRBV30 to TRBJ1-1; D is possibly TRBD1 (6 bases). CDR1 is GTSNPN and CDR2 is SVGIG in the germline V gene (reference sequence). This CDR3 spans 14 amino acids. Trimming took 2 bases from V and 0 from J, leaving 10 bases between them. CDR3 residues: CAWSLDSMNTEAFF. In DNA, the CDR3 is TGTGCCTGGAGTTTGGACAGTATGAACACTGAAGCTTTCTTT.

This clone showed up just a few times. The rearrangement joins TRBV6-5 to TRBJ1-6; TRBD1 agrees at 7 bases. Germline assignment: CDR1 MNHEY and CDR2 SVGAGI. V lost 6 bases to trimming and J lost 6 bases; unmatched junction nucleotides: 5. The length of the CDR3 is 14 residues. CDR3 in DNA: TGTGCCAGCAGGCGACCAGGGGGTAATTCACCCCTCCACTTT. Protein: CASRRPGGNSPLHF.

This sequence joins TRBV30 and TRBJ1-2, with TRBD1 as a possible D gene (6 bases). Trimming took off 1 base at V and 4 bases at J, with 7 bases between the two ends. Germline V gene data show CDR1 as GTSNPN and CDR2 as SVGIG (reference sequence). This CDR3 has 12 amino acids. The CDR3 protein is CAWSGQVYGYTF. The CDR3 DNA reads TGTGCCTGGAGTGGACAGGTCTATGGCTACACCTTC.

J is TRBJ1-1 and V is TRBV10-3; 7 bases agree with TRBD1. The CDR3 is 14 residues long. CDR1 is ENHRY, CDR2 SYGVKD, per germline. Losses at the gene ends were 3 bases for V and 4 bases for J; bases not matched to a gene: 5. The CDR3 sequence: CAISERQGGTEAFF. CDR3 nucleotides: TGTGCCATCAGTGAAAGACAGGGTGGCACTGAAGCTTTCTTT.

The chain combines TRBV3-1 (or the pseudogene TRBV3-2) with TRBJ2-1; D unresolved. The germline gives CDR1 LGHDT, CDR2 YNNKEL (reference sequence). Trimming removed 0 bases from V and 4 bases from J, with 10 bases in between. This CDR3 is 15 amino acids long. The CDR3: CASSQDNEAYNEQFF. The CDR3 nucleotides read TGTGCCAGCAGCCAAGATAACGAGGCTTACAATGAGCAGTTCTTC.

This chain's CDR3 is CASSTGTTVNSYNEQFF. CDR3 in DNA: TGTGCCAGCAGCACCGGGACAACTGTGAACTCCTACAATGAGCAGTTCTTC. V is TRBV9 and J is TRBJ2-1; TRBD1 might be the D (6 bases). The CDR3 runs to 17 residues. Deletions cut 4 bases from V and 0 bases from J, with 17 bases between. CDR1 and CDR2 from the germline V gene are SGDLS and YYNGEE.

V gene TRBV4-3 combines with J gene TRBJ1-2; perhaps TRBD1 as D (5 bases). Between the trimmed V and J ends, which lost 0 bases and 3 bases, there was a span of 11 bases. CDR1 LGHNA and CDR2 YSLEER come from the germline V gene. This CDR3 has 15 amino acids. The CDR3 DNA sequence: TGCGCCAGCAGCCAAGATGGACGGGGGTACTATGGCTACACCTTC. Amino acid sequence: CASSQDGRGYYGYTF.